This T cell receptor beta chain emerged from a study of blood T cell repertoires in COVID-19. Across the whole study: In each case, the material was cDNA or gDNA derived from T cells, B-cell-depleted T cells, or PBMCs.

As handled by the study authors: For nucleated cells, counts were estimated from reference gene primer amplification. Using immunoSEQ multiplex PCR, the repertoire was profiled, and TCRdb retains in-frame clones only, with some absent. For V, J and clone size, that table is used; D and trimming come from the DNA. The table lists more than 200,000 clones, 80% to 85% of them singletons. The germline V and J ends were trimmed by 0 bases and 6 bases, with 6 bases remaining between them. The germline gives CDR1 SGHRS, CDR2 YFSETQ. The CDR3 loop spans 12 amino acids. Input material: peripheral blood. This chain connects TRBV5-1 to TRBJ1-2; no firm D call. The TCR sequence derives from a man in his fifties or sixties with acute or convalescent COVID-19. The CDR3 region has the DNA TGCGCCAGCAGCTTGGGCGGTGATGGCTACACCTTC. Translating it yields CASSLGGDGYTF.